Below are 25 T cell receptor beta chains sequenced from a single sample in a study of shared clonotypes between healthy human individuals. The table came from immunoSEQ multiplex PCR; TCRdb's copy has only in-frame clones and leaves some out. The sample contains fewer than 2.5 million clones, approximately 93% of which appear only once. The sample comprised naive CD4+ T cells from PBMCs. Subset specified: CD45RA+ positively selected. The receptor set was obtained from a man aged 18 to 29 in good health. Some clones in this sample may be carry-over from other donors' samples.

This rearrangement joins TRBV28 to TRBJ2-1; TRBD1 matches at 7 bases. Trimming removed 8 bases from V and 9 bases from J; junction bases left unmatched: 13. Germline loops: CDR1 MDHEN, CDR2 SYDVKM. The CDR3 totals 14 residues. In DNA, the CDR3 is TGTGCCAGCCAAGGGAAAGGGGGCACGTCTGAGCAGTTCTTC. It encodes CASQGKGGTSEQFF.

The chain is built from TRBV28 and TRBJ2-7, with D tentatively TRBD2 (6 bases). Germline CDR1 and CDR2: MDHEN and SYDVKM. Trimming shortened V by 4 bases and J by 0 bases, and 16 bases separated the two germline ends. The CDR3 has 16 residues. CDR3 sequence: CASSSTGVAASYEQYF. CDR3 coding DNA: TGTGCCAGCAGTTCGACCGGAGTAGCGGCCTCCTACGAGCAGTACTTC.

The chain's CDR3 is CASSLAQGMGTGELFF. The CDR3 nucleotides read TGCGCCAGCAGCTTGGCTCAGGGCATGGGCACCGGGGAGCTGTTTTTT. The rearrangement joins TRBV5-1 to TRBJ2-2; a possible D gene is TRBD1 (5 bases). In germline, CDR1 is SGHRS, CDR2 YFSETQ. Trimming removed 0 bases from V and 4 bases from J, with 13 bases in between. The CDR3 sequence is 16 residues long.

Concerning this clone: Other nucleotide sequences from this sample produce the same CDR3. The rearrangement joins TRBV6-5 to TRBJ2-5; 9 positions match TRBD2. The CDR3 has 15 residues. CDR1 and CDR2 (germline): MNHEY, SVGAGI. With V trimmed by 2 bases and J by 2 bases, 3 bases remained unmatched. This chain's CDR3 is CASSYGLAGQETQYF. In DNA form, the CDR3 reads TGTGCCAGCAGTTACGGGCTAGCGGGACAAGAGACCCAGTACTTC.

This clone appeared a few times. The rearrangement joins TRBV2 to TRBJ1-2, with D hard to call. The V gene lost 6 bases and the J gene lost 5 bases, with 16 bases spanning the gap. Looked up from germline, CDR1 is SNHLY and CDR2 is FYNNEI. This CDR3 spans 14 amino acids. CDR3 in amino acids: CASRFTAGGYGYTF. CDR3 bases: TGTGCCAGCAGATTTACTGCTGGAGGTTATGGCTACACCTTC.

The chain has TRBV4-2 and TRBJ2-1; D ambiguous. In germline, CDR1 is LGHNA, CDR2 YNFKEQ. V lost 0 bases and J 5 bases, leaving 8 bases between the germline ends. This CDR3 comprises 14 residues. DNA for the CDR3: TGTGCCAGCAGCCAAGATATTCGCAACAATGAGCAGTTCTTC. This translates into CASSQDIRNNEQFF.

This clone was counted a few times. The same CDR3 is also encoded by other DNA sequences in this sample. The chain is built from TRBV2 and TRBJ1-1; D might be TRBD1 (5 bases). There are 12 residues in the CDR3. Germline V gene lookup returns CDR1 SNHLY and CDR2 FYNNEI. Trimming took off 3 bases at V and 5 bases at J, with 7 bases between the two ends. The CDR3 coding sequence is TGTGCCAGCAGTGAGCAGGGTACTGAAGCTTTCTTT. Translated, it gives CASSEQGTEAFF. The full variable domain, its missing parts supplied by reference TRBV2 and TRBJ1-1, is EPEVTQTPSHQVTQMGQEVILRCVPISNHLYFYWYRQILGQKVEFLVSFYNNEISEKSEIFDDQFSVERPDGSNFTLKIRSTKLEDSAMYFCASSEQGTEAFFGQGTRLTVV.

This clone appeared a single time. The V call is TRBV2, the J call TRBJ2-3, with a possible D match to TRBD2 (5 bases). Germline V gives CDR1 SNHLY, CDR2 FYNNEI. The CDR3 is made up of 15 amino acids. Trimming shortened V by 2 bases and J by 6 bases, and 15 bases separated the two germline ends. CDR3 loop: CASSEMVGASDTQYF. The DNA for the CDR3 is TGTGCCAGCAGTGAAATGGTGGGAGCATCCGATACGCAGTATTTT.

The chain joins TRBV28 to TRBJ2-3; 12 bases are a match to TRBD2. V was clipped by 4 bases and J by 5 bases; unmatched bases: 10. Germline V gene lookup returns CDR1 MDHEN and CDR2 SYDVKM. The CDR3 sequence is 17 residues long. CDR3 DNA sequence: TGTGCCAGCAGTTCCTGGCTAGCGGGAGGGAGAGTAGATACGCAGTATTTT. Its translation: CASSSWLAGGRVDTQYF.

V is TRBV16 and J is TRBJ2-7, with D perhaps matching TRBD2 (6 bases). Trimming left V 0 bases short and J 2 bases short, with 17 bases between. The CDR3 extends over 17 amino acids. Germline loops: CDR1 KGHSY, CDR2 FQNENV. CDR3 bases: TGTGCCAGCAGCCAATCCCGGGGGATGATTGAGGCCTACGAGCAGTACTTC. It encodes CASSQSRGMIEAYEQYF.

The genes are TRBV2 and TRBJ2-4, with D possibly matching TRBD2 (5 bases). The V end lost 0 bases, the J end lost 0 bases, and 12 bases lay between the germline ends. The CDR3 is 17 amino acids. Per germline, CDR1 SNHLY and CDR2 FYNNEI. The CDR3 is CASSEATLVRAKNIQYF. The CDR3 bases are TGTGCCAGCAGTGAAGCCACACTAGTCAGAGCCAAAAACATTCAGTACTTC.

The rearrangement links TRBV27 to TRBJ2-5; TRBD2 aligns across 7 bases. CDR1 and CDR2 from the germline V gene are MNHEY and SMNVEV (reference sequence). With V trimmed by 5 bases and J by 7 bases, 7 bases remained unmatched. The CDR3 length is 13 residues. CDR3 loop: CASSPQRGGTQYF. Here the CDR3 DNA reads TGTGCCAGCAGTCCCCAACGCGGGGGGACCCAGTACTTC.

In the case of this clone: Other DNA sequences within the sample encode an identical CDR3. V gene TRBV5-1 combines with J gene TRBJ1-2, with D possibly matching TRBD1 (5 bases). Deletions cut 4 bases from V and 6 bases from J, with 10 bases between. Germline CDR1 SGHRS, CDR2 YFSETQ. This CDR3 comprises 12 residues. Written as DNA, the CDR3 is TGCGCCAGCAGCCTAGAGACAGATGGCTACACCTTC. Protein product: CASSLETDGYTF.

V and J are TRBV23-1 and TRBJ1-1; possibly TRBD1 for D (5 bases). TRBV23-1 is designated an ORF whose function remains uncertain. The CDR3 consists of 14 residues. Trimming took off 8 bases at V and 4 bases at J, with 17 bases between the two ends. CDR3: CASGSWGVGTEAFF. The DNA of the CDR3 is TGCGCCAGCGGATCCTGGGGGGTCGGCACTGAAGCTTTCTTT.

This chain uses TRBV5-4 with TRBJ2-2; D remains unclear. This CDR3 comprises 15 residues. Trimming took 2 bases from V and 0 from J, leaving 8 bases between them. The germline V gene encodes CDR1 SGHNT and CDR2 YYREEE (reference sequence). As DNA, the CDR3 is TGTGCCAGCAGCTTCCGGAAAACGAACACCGGGGAGCTGTTTTTT. Translation gives CASSFRKTNTGELFF.

This chain uses TRBV27 with TRBJ2-7, with D possibly TRBD1 on 6 matching bases. Trimming removed 3 bases from V and 4 bases from J, with 13 bases in between. The CDR3 covers 14 residues. Germline assignment: CDR1 MNHEY and CDR2 SMNVEV (reference sequence). DNA for the CDR3: TGTGCCAGCAGTTTCCAGGGGCAGAAGTACGAGCAGTACTTC. Translating it yields CASSFQGQKYEQYF.

The V and J genes are TRBV5-8 and TRBJ1-5; a weak D match, TRBD1 (5 bases). Germline lookup yields CDR1 SGHTS and CDR2 YDEGEE. The CDR3 length is 15 residues. V was shortened by 2 bases and J by 2 bases, with 11 bases between the two germline ends. CDR3 in amino acids: CASSFKSGGNQPQHF. Written as DNA, the CDR3 is TGTGCCAGCAGCTTTAAATCGGGGGGCAATCAGCCCCAGCATTTT.

This clone was seen once. The CDR3 loop reads CASKGTGGRETQYF. CDR3 nucleotides: TGCGCCAGTAAAGGGACAGGGGGGAGAGAGACCCAGTACTTC. J is TRBJ2-5 and V is TRBV5-1; TRBD1 matches at 11 bases. The CDR3 totals 14 residues. Per germline, CDR1 SGHRS and CDR2 YFSETQ. J lost 4 bases, V lost 8 bases, and 7 bases had no gene match. Full variable domain (outside the CDR3, taken from reference TRBV5-1 and TRBJ2-5): KAGVTQTPRYLIKTRGQQVTLSCSPISGHRSVSWYQQTPGQGLQFLFEYFSETQRNKGNFPGRFSGRQFSNSRSEMNVSTLELGDSALYLCASKGTGGRETQYFGPGTRLLVL.

This chain links TRBV30 with TRBJ2-5; D might be TRBD2 (5 bases). The tail of the sequence fits TRBJ2-7 better, so the J call may be wrong. Germline V CDR1 and CDR2: GTSNPN, SVGIG (reference sequence). This CDR3 region has 15 residues. CDR3 sequence: CAWSAQEGGTYEQYF. In DNA form, the CDR3 reads TGTGCCTGGAGTGCTCAGGAAGGAGGAACCTACGAGCAGTACTTC.

The rearrangement links TRBV4-2 to TRBJ2-2; 7 bases are shared with TRBD1. Germline CDR1 and CDR2: LGHNA and YNFKEQ. This CDR3 has 15 amino acids. V trimming: 4 bases; J trimming: 1 base; junction bases outside the gene matches: 3. The CDR3 spells CASSLRDRNTGELFF. The CDR3 bases are TGTGCCAGCAGCCTCCGGGACAGGAACACCGGGGAGCTGTTTTTT.

This rearrangement joins TRBV28 to TRBJ1-1; maybe TRBD1 (5 bases). Trimming took off 6 bases at V and 3 bases at J, with 17 bases between the two ends. Germline assignment: CDR1 MDHEN and CDR2 SYDVKM. The CDR3 spans 15 residues. Here the CDR3 DNA reads TGTGCCAGCAGCCTTGGGGCCCGGCTGGACACTGAAGCTTTCTTT. Residues: CASSLGARLDTEAFF. The full variable domain, rest sourced from reference TRBV28 and TRBJ1-1, is DVKVTQSSRYLVKRTGEKVFLECVQDMDHENMFWYRQDPGLGLRLIYFSYDVKMKEKGDIPEGYSVSREKKERFSLILESASTNQTSMYLCASSLGARLDTEAFFGQGTRLTVV.

The chain has TRBV6-1 and TRBJ2-5; D is uncertain. Deletions cut 2 bases from V and 6 bases from J, with 13 bases between. Germline CDR1 and CDR2: MNHNS and SASEGT. CDR3 length: 14 residues. The CDR3 DNA follows: TGTGCCAGCAGTGAACACGGGTTCCAGAAGACCCAGTACTTC. Translated: CASSEHGFQKTQYF.

The chain couples TRBV19 to TRBJ1-3, with 7 positions matching TRBD1. With 6 bases clipped from V and 6 bases from J, the junction kept 14 bases outside the gene matches. The CDR3 contains 16 residues. Germline loops: CDR1 LNHDA, CDR2 SQIVND (reference sequence). The chain's CDR3 is CASSLHLRDSPNTIYF. CDR3 DNA sequence: TGTGCCAGTAGCCTTCACCTCCGGGACAGCCCAAACACCATATATTTT.

The CDR3 coding sequence is TGTGCCAGTAGTATATGGGCCGGGGGTACTGAAGCTTTCTTT. Protein: CASSIWAGGTEAFF. V and J are TRBV19 and TRBJ1-1, with TRBD1 as a possible D gene (5 bases). V lost 2 bases and J lost 5, with 12 bases in between. Per the germline V gene, CDR1 is LNHDA and CDR2 is SQIVND (reference sequence). This CDR3 spans 14 amino acids.

Details on this clone: Other nucleotide sequences in the sample specify the same CDR3. This sequence joins TRBV5-1 and TRBJ2-3; 8 nucleotides match TRBD1. Germline CDR1 and CDR2: SGHRS and YFSETQ. This CDR3 contains 15 residues. Trimming cost V 2 bases and J 2 bases; bases outside gene matches: 4. The CDR3 protein is CASSLGQGATDTQYF. CDR3 sequence (DNA): TGCGCCAGCAGCTTAGGTCAGGGGGCCACAGATACGCAGTATTTT.